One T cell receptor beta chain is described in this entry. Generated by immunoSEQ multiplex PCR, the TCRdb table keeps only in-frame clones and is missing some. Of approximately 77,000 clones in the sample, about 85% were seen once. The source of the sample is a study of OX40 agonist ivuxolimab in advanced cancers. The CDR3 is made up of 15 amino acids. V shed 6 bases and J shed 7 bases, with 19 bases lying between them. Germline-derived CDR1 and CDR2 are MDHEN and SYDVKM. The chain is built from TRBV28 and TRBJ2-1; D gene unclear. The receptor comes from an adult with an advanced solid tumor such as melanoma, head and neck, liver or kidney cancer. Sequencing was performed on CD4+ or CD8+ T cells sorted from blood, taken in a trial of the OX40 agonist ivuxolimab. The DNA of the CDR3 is TGTGCCAGCAGCCTGACCGGGTCTCTAAAGAATGAGCAGTTCTTC. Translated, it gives CASSLTGSLKNEQFF.